This T cell receptor (beta chain) was found in a study of blood T cells in healthy people across ages. Study-wide points: Diversity estimated from one million T cells was considered an underestimate.

As for this clonotype: Its antigen is as yet unknown.

Alongside a J-beta primer mix, a sample-barcoded 5' primer served in a second PCR lasting 7 to 11 cycles. Each CDR3 protein is one row after TCRdb ran MiXCR on the 5' RACE reads. In the table there are 750,000 to 1,000,000 distinct CDR3 sequences, just under 30% of which are singletons. These records were also assigned to another study, of T cells of mothers and their children.

This TCR derives from a woman between 40 and 50 years old in good health. Material for sequencing was blood.

Here the CDR3 DNA reads TGTGCCAGCAGTGAGGGGGACAGGACCGCCTACGAGCAGTACTTC. Its protein product is CASSEGDRTAYEQYF. V and J are TRBV2 and TRBJ2-7, with TRBD1 matching 8 bases. Germline lookup yields CDR1 SNHLY and CDR2 FYNNEI. V shed 3 bases, J shed 2 bases, and the junction held 6 bases outside the gene matches. The CDR3 is made up of 15 amino acids.